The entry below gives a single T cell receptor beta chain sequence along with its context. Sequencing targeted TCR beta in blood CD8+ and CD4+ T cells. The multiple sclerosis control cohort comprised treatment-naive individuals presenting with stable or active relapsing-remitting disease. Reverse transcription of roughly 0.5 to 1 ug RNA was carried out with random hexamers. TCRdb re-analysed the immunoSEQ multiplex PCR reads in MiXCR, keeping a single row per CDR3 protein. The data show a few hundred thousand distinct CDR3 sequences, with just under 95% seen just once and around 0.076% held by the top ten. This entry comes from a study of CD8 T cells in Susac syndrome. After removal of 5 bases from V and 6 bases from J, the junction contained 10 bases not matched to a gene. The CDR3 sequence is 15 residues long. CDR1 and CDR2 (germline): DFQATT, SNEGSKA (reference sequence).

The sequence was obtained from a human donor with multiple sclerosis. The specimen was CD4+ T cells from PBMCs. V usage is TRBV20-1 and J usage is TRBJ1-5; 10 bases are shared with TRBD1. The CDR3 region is CSAGLGTGVRQPQHF. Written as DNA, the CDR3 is TGCAGTGCTGGCCTTGGGACAGGGGTCCGTCAGCCCCAGCATTTT.